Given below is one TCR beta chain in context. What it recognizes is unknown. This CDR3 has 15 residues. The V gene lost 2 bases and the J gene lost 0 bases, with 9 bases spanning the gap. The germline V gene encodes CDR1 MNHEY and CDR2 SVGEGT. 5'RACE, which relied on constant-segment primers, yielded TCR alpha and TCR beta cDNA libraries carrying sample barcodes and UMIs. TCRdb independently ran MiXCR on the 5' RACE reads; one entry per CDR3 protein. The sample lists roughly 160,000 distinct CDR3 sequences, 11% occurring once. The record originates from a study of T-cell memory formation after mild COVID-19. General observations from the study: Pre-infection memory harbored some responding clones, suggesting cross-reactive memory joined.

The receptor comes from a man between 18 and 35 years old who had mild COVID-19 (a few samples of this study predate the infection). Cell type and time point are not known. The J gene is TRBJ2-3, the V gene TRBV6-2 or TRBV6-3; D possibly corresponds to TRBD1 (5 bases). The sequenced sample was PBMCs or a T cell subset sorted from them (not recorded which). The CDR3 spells CASSYVQGSTDTQYF. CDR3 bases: TGTGCCAGCAGTTACGTCCAGGGCAGCACAGATACGCAGTATTTT.